This TCR beta chain appears in the sequencing data of a study of memory CD4+ T cells and cytomegalovirus serostatus. The sort gate was single viable CD3+CD4+CD8-CD45RO+ cells for memory CD4+ T cells. Produced via immunoSEQ multiplex PCR; TCRdb's table is partial and in-frame only. The table has some 52,000 clones, around 78% seen once. V was pared by 4 bases and J by 9 bases, with 25 bases between. The CDR3 totals 16 residues. Germline CDR1 MNHEY, CDR2 SVGAGI. Sample: memory CD4+ T cells from blood. The TCR comes from an adult in good health and CMV-seronegative. The chain uses TRBV6-5 and TRBJ2-7; D may be TRBD2 (6 bases). In DNA form, the CDR3 reads TGTGCCAGCAGTTCCAACGGCCCGACTAGTATATACCCGCAGTACTTC. Translation gives CASSSNGPTSIYPQYF.